The TCR beta chain described here comes from a study of blood T cell repertoires in COVID-19. In the original analysis: Estimation of nucleated cell counts was performed using reference gene primer amplification. The method was immunoSEQ multiplex PCR; TCRdb's version includes in-frame clones alone and lacks a portion of them. V, J and clone size are those of that table, while D and trimming were read from the DNA. The table includes under 350,000 clones, over 75% detected once. Germline values: CDR1 MNHEY, CDR2 SMNVEV (reference sequence). Trimming cost V 3 bases and J 6 bases, with 12 bases left between them. The CDR3 spans 14 residues.

The sequence came from a human donor in a cohort sampled during active COVID-19. V is TRBV27 and J is TRBJ2-1; possible D gene TRBD1, 5 bases. Material for sequencing was peripheral blood. The CDR3 DNA follows: TGTGCCAGCAGTTTGTCAGGGATGGGCAATGAGCAGTTCTTC. Protein sequence: CASSLSGMGNEQFF.